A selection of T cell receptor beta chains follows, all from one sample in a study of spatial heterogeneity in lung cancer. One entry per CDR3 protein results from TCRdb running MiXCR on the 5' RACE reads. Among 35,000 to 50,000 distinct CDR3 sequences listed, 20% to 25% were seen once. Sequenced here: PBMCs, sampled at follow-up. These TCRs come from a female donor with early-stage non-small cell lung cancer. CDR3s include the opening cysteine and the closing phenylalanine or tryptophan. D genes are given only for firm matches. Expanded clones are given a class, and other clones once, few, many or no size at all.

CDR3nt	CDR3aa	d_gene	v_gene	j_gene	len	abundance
TGTGCCATCCGCGCAAGACTAGCGGGGAGCACAGATACGCAGTATTTT	CAIRARLAGSTDTQYF	TRBD2	TRBV10-3	TRBJ2-3	16	NA
TGTGCCAGTAGTATAGGCCCCAGGGACGGGGAGCTGTTTTTT	CASSIGPRDGELFF	NA	TRBV19	TRBJ2-2	14	many
TGTGCCAGCTGTCGGGAACTAGCGGGATGGGGCAATGAGCAGTTCTTC	CASCRELAGWGNEQFF	TRBD2	TRBV7-2	TRBJ2-1	16	many
TGTGCCAGCAGCGAGGGAGGAGCTCCGATTCAGGAGACCCAGTACTTC	CASSEGGAPIQETQYF	NA	TRBV9	TRBJ2-5	16	few
TGTGCCAGTAAAGGGTTGAGCGGCCGAGCTTTTCGACCCCAGCATTTT	CASKGLSGRAFRPQHF	NA	TRBV19	TRBJ1-5	16	NA
TGTGCCAGCAGCTTGGGACTAGCGGGGGGGTCCCAGTACTTC	CASSLGLAGGSQYF	TRBD2	TRBV11-2	TRBJ2-5	14	NA
TGTGCCAGCAGTCCCCTTCCTAAAGAGACCCAGTACTTC	CASSPLPKETQYF	NA	TRBV11-2	TRBJ2-5	13	few
TGTGCCAGCAGCGTAGGTGAGGGAATCACTGAAGCTTTCTTT	CASSVGEGITEAFF	NA	TRBV9	TRBJ1-1	14	many
TGCAGTACCTTTGGACAGGGGATTTATGAAAAACTGTTTTTT	CSTFGQGIYEKLFF	TRBD1	TRBV20-1	TRBJ1-4	14	NA
TGCGCCAGCAGTGAGGAGGTGGATACGCAGTATTTT	CASSEEVDTQYF	NA	TRBV10-2	TRBJ2-3	12	few
TGTGCCAGCAGGCCGCCCGGTAGTCCCCAGGAGACCCAGTACTTC	CASRPPGSPQETQYF	NA	TRBV3-1	TRBJ2-5	15	NA
TGTGCCAGCACTCTAGCGGGTAGGACCCAGTACTTC	CASTLAGRTQYF	TRBD2	TRBV6-6	TRBJ2-5	12	few
TGTGCCAGCAGCCCAGGACAGGCCCTCTATGGCTACACCTTC	CASSPGQALYGYTF	TRBD1	TRBV7-2	TRBJ1-2	14	NA
TGCAGTGCTAGAGGGGGGTTCGACTATGGCTACACCTTC	CSARGGFDYGYTF	NA	TRBV20-1	TRBJ1-2	13	NA
TGCAGTGCTAGATCGCCGATGGGCAGATCTGAAGCTTTCTTT	CSARSPMGRSEAFF	NA	TRBV20-1	TRBJ1-1	14	few